The next 2 T cell receptor beta chains were all read from a single sample in a study of blood T cell repertoires in COVID-19. Generated by immunoSEQ multiplex PCR, the TCRdb table keeps only in-frame clones and is missing some. Of a few hundred thousand clones listed, under 90% are singletons. The sequencing sample was made of PBMCs or T cells enriched from blood (not recorded which). The receptors derive from a man aged 25 to 40 with acute COVID-19.

This clone was found once. V usage is TRBV28 and J usage is TRBJ2-2, with TRBD1 as a possible D gene (6 bases). The CDR3 is 15 amino acids. Trimming stripped 2 bases from V and 2 bases from J, with 9 bases between. Germline V lookup: CDR1 MDHEN, CDR2 SYDVKM. CDR3 sequence (DNA): TGTGCCAGCAGTTTAGGACAGAAAAACACCGGGGAGCTGTTTTTT. Encoded protein: CASSLGQKNTGELFF.

V gene TRBV18 combines with J gene TRBJ1-1; TRBD1 matches 7 bases. CDR1 and CDR2 (germline): KGHSH, LQKENI. The CDR3 extends over 14 amino acids. The V gene end was trimmed by 3 bases and the J gene end by 5 bases; junction bases not matched to a gene: 6. This CDR3 is CASSPVTGETEAFF. CDR3 bases: TGTGCCAGCTCACCCGTAACAGGGGAAACTGAAGCTTTCTTT.